This T cell receptor (beta chain) comes out of a study of blood T cell repertoires in COVID-19. The wider study: Researchers got acute and convalescent COVID-19 samples from the United States, Italy and Spain. Sample material is recorded as cDNA or gDNA derived from T cells, B-cell-depleted T cells, or PBMCs.

Source study methods: Amplification of reference gene primers was used by the study to estimate nucleated cell counts. The assay was immunoSEQ multiplex PCR, and TCRdb's table has in-frame clones only and misses some. The V and J calls and the clone size are those of that table, but D and trimming were determined from the DNA. The sample holds 210,000 or so clones, about 84% seen once. The study assigned cohorts using participant-reported clinical history. V lost 4 bases, J lost 6 bases, and 7 bases lay in between. Germline CDR1 LGHDT, CDR2 YNNKEL (reference sequence). CDR3 length: 12 residues. The chain uses TRBV3-1 (or the pseudogene TRBV3-2) and TRBJ1-5; D call uncertain. This TCR derives from a man in his thirties or forties with acute COVID-19. The specimen sequenced was PBMCs or T cells enriched from blood (not recorded which). The CDR3 here is CASSLSSQPQHF. The CDR3 DNA reads as TGTGCCAGCAGCCTATCTAGTCAGCCCCAGCATTTT.